This TCR beta chain came from a study of graft-versus-host responses after intestinal transplantation. On the study more broadly: Each recipient received anti-thymocyte globulin induction, then tacrolimus and steroids for around 3 years.

CDR1 and CDR2 from the germline V gene are SSHAT and FNYEAQ (reference sequence). The CDR3 totals 18 residues. Trimming removed 5 bases from V and 5 bases from J; junction bases left unmatched: 14. Note on this clone: Its cognate antigen is unknown.

Some clones are missing from TCRdb's copy, which holds only in-frame ones; the method was immunoSEQ multiplex PCR. The profile shows about 89,000 clones, around 90% of them singletons. This specimen was unstimulated CD4+ T cells sorted from spleen or lymph node cells, taken before intestinal transplant. This chain uses TRBV7-7 with TRBJ2-2, with TRBD1 matching 10 bases. The source of this sequence is a human donor who received an intestinal transplant. Written as DNA, the CDR3 is TGTGCCAGCAGCCACAGCCGAACACCGGGACAGGGGACCGGGGAGCTGTTTTTT. It is translated as CASSHSRTPGQGTGELFF.